Presented here are 3 T cell receptor beta chains from one specimen sequenced in a study of regulatory T cells in long-lasting Graves disease. Indicated time point: newly diagnosed GD, antithyroid drugs for less than 3 months. Following extraction of RNA from PBMCs, that RNA was used to make the TCR library. With iRepertoire HTBI primers and Arm-PCR of CDR3 regions, TCR beta libraries were built. TCRdb re-called the multiplex PCR reads through MiXCR, storing one row per CDR3 protein. This table holds around 250,000 distinct CDR3 sequences, around 20% found once. Material: peripheral blood mononuclear cells (PBMCs), obtained at new diagnosis, from a patient treated with antithyroid drugs. These receptors all come from a female donor with Graves disease.

The rearrangement links TRBV29-1 to TRBJ2-3; 8 bases match TRBD1. TRBJ1-5 explains the end of the DNA better; the J call may be wrong. CDR3 length equals 16 residues. From germline, CDR1 is SQVTM and CDR2 ANQGSEA. Here the CDR3 reads CSVEEFQGARRDTQHF. CDR3 bases: TGCAGCGTTGAAGAGTTCCAGGGGGCGCGTCGAGATACGCAGCATTTT.

The genes are TRBV15 and TRBJ1-1; the match to TRBD1 covers 7 bases. Trimming cost V 6 bases and J 7 bases; bases outside gene matches: 8. CDR1 LNHNV and CDR2 YYDKDF come from the germline V gene (reference sequence). This CDR3 is built from 13 residues. CDR3 amino acids: CATRKQGLNEAFF. In DNA form, the CDR3 reads TGTGCCACCAGAAAACAGGGGCTAAATGAAGCTTTCTTT.

In its sample, this clonotype was seen a few times. The J gene is TRBJ2-1, the V gene TRBV5-1; 10 nucleotides align to TRBD1. Germline lookup yields CDR1 SGHRS and CDR2 YFSETQ. The CDR3 sequence is 15 residues long. The ends lost 0 bases at V and 5 bases at J; junction bases unmatched: 2. Here the CDR3 DNA reads TGCGCCAGCAGCTTGGGACAGGGGGCCCACAATGAGCAGTTCTTC. Its translation is CASSLGQGAHNEQFF.